This TCR beta chain was sequenced for a study of T cell responses to AZD1222 COVID-19 vaccine. The study's findings and limits: Close to half of spike-specific TCRs reportedly recognize unmutated variant regions.

Per the germline V gene, CDR1 is LGHNT and CDR2 is FRNRAP. CDR3 length: 15 amino acids. The V and J ends lost 6 bases and 4 bases respectively, with 16 bases between them. Clones were read by immunoSEQ multiplex PCR, and TCRdb kept only the in-frame ones, dropping some. Here the sample spans about 150,000 clones, roughly 90% being singletons. With regard to this clone: Its antigen is not known.

The clonotype comes from an adult who received the AZD1222 COVID-19 vaccine. The sequencing here drew on peripheral blood, taken 28 days after the second AZD1222 dose. The chain uses TRBV12-5 and TRBJ1-5; no firm D call. CDR3 sequence: CASGRSQGRNQPQHF. CDR3 sequence (DNA): TGTGCTAGTGGGCGGTCACAAGGGAGAAATCAGCCCCAGCATTTT.